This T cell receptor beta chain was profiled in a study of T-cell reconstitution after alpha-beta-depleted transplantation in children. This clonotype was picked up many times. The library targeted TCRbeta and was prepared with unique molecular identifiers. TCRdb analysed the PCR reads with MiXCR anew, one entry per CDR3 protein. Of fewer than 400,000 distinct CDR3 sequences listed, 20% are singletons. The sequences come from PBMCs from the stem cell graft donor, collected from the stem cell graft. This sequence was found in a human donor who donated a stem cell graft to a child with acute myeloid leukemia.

The DNA of the CDR3 is TGCAGCGTTGGGGTGGGCACTGAAGCTTTCTTT. Translated, it gives CSVGVGTEAFF. This chain connects TRBV29-1 to TRBJ1-1; the D is unclear. The V end was cut by 4 bases, the J end by 4 bases, with 7 bases between. This CDR3 region has 11 residues. CDR1 is SQVTM and CDR2 is ANQGSEA in the germline V gene.